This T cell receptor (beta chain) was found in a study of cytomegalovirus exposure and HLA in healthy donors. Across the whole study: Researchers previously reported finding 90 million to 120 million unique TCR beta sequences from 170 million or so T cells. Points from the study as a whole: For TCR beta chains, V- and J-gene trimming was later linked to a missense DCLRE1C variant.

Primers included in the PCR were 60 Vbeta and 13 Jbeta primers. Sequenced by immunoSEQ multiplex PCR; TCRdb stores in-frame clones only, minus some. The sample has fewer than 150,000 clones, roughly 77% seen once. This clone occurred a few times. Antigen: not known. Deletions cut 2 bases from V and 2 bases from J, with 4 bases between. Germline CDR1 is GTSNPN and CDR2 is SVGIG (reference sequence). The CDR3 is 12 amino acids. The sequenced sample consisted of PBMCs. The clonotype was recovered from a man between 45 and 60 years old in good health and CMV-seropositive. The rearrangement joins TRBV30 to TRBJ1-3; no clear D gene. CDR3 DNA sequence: TGTGCCTGGAGTTTCGCTGGAAACACCATATATTTT. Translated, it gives CAWSFAGNTIYF.